This TCR beta chain appears in the sequencing data of a study of CD8+ T cells in alopecia areata. TCR sequencing used cDNA made by reverse transcription of extracted RNA. Clones were read by immunoSEQ multiplex PCR, and TCRdb kept only the in-frame ones, dropping some. Altogether about 210,000 clones are present, roughly two fifths being singletons, with the ten largest covering 0.48%. This clone was seen only a few times. V lost 2 bases to trimming and J lost 8 bases, with 1 base between them. Germline V CDR1 and CDR2: SNHLY, FYNNEI. This CDR3 comprises 11 residues. Treatment meaning: oral pan-JAK inhibitor, 5-10 mg twice daily.

This TCR derives from a human donor with alopecia areata. This chain links TRBV2 with TRBJ1-6; D ambiguous. The sample in question was CD4+ T cells sorted from blood, obtained around week 30, from a patient treated with tofacitinib. This chain's CDR3 is CASSEYSPLHF. The DNA for the CDR3 is TGTGCCAGCAGTGAATATTCACCCCTCCACTTT. Full variable domain (rest looked up from reference TRBV2 and TRBJ1-6): EPEVTQTPSHQVTQMGQEVILRCVPISNHLYFYWYRQILGQKVEFLVSFYNNEISEKSEIFDDQFSVERPDGSNFTLKIRSTKLEDSAMYFCASSEYSPLHFGNGTRLTVT.